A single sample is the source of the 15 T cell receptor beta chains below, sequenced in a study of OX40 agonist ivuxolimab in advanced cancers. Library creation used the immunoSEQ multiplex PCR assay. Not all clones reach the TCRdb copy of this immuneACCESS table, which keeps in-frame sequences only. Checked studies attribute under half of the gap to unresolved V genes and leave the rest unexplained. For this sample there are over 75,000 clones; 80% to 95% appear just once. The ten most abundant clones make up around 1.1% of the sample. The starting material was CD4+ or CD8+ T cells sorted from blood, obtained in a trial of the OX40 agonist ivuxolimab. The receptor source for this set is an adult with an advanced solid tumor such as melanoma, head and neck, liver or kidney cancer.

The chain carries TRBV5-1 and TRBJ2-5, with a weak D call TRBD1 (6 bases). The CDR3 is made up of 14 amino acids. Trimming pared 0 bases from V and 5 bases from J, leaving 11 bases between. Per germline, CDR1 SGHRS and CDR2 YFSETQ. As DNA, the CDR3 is TGCGCCAGCAGCTTGGTAGGGGGTGTCGAGACCCAGTACTTC. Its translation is CASSLVGGVETQYF.

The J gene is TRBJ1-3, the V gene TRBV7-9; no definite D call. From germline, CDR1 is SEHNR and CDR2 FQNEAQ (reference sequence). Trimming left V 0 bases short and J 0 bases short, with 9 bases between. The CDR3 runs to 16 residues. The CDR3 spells CASSLASRTSGNTIYF. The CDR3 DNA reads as TGTGCCAGCAGCTTAGCCTCACGGACCTCTGGAAACACCATATATTTT.

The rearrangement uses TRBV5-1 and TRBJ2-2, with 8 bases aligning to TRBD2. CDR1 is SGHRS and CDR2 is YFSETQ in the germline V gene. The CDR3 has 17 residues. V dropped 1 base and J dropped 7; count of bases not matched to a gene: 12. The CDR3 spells CASSLIVGRARGGELFF. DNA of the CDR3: TGCGCCAGCAGCTTGATTGTCGGGAGGGCCCGAGGCGGGGAGCTGTTTTTT. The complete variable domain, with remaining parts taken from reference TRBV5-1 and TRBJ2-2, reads KAGVTQTPRYLIKTRGQQVTLSCSPISGHRSVSWYQQTPGQGLQFLFEYFSETQRNKGNFPGRFSGRQFSNSRSEMNVSTLELGDSALYLCASSLIVGRARGGELFFGEGSRLTVL.

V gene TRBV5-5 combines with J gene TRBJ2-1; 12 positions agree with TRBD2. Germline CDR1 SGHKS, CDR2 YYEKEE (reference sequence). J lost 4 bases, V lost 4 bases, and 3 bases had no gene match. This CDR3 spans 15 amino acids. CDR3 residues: CASSVGLAGYNEQFF. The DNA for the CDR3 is TGTGCCAGCAGCGTAGGACTAGCGGGGTACAATGAGCAGTTCTTC.

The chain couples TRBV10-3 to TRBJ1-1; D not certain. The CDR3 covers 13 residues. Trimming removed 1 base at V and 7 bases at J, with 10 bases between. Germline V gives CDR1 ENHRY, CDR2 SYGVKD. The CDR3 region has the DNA TGTGCCATCAGTGAGTGGAGCGGGCTTGAAGCTTTCTTT. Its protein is CAISEWSGLEAFF.

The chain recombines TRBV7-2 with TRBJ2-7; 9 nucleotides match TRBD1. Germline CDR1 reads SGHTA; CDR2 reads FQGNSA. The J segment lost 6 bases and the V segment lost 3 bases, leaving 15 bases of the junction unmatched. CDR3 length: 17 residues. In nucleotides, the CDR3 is TGTGCCAGCAGCTTTTACCCACCGGGACAGGGTTGGGGCGAGCAGTACTTC. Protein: CASSFYPPGQGWGEQYF. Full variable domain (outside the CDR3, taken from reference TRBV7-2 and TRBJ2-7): GAGVSQSPSNKVTEKGKDVELRCDPISGHTALYWYRQSLGQGLEFLIYFQGNSAPDKSGLPSDRFSAERTGGSVSTLTIQRTQQEDSAVYLCASSFYPPGQGWGEQYFGPGTRLTVT.

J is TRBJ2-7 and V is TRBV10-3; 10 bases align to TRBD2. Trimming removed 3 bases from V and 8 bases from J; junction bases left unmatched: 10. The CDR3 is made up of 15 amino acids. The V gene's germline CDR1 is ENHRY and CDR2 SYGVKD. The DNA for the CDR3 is TGTGCCATCAGTGACCTCACTAGCGGGGCCTTGAAGCAGTACTTC. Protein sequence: CAISDLTSGALKQYF.

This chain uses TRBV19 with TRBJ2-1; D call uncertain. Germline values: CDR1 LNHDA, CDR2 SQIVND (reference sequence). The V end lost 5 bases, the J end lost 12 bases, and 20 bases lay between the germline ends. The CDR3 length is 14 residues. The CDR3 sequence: CASSPDLWATGQFF. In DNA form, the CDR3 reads TGTGCCAGTAGTCCAGACCTCTGGGCCACGGGGCAGTTCTTC.

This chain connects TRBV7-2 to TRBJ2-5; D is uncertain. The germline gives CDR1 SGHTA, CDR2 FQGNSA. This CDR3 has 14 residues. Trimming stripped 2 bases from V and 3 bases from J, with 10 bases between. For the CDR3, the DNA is TGTGCCAGCAGCTTATGGGCAGCTAAAGAGACCCAGTACTTC. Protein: CASSLWAAKETQYF.

CDR3 coding DNA: TGCGCCAGCAGCGGTAGCGGGAGCCAGTCCTACGAGCAGTACTTC. Encoded protein: CASSGSGSQSYEQYF. The rearrangement joins TRBV10-1 to TRBJ2-7; 9 nucleotides match TRBD2. The length of the CDR3 is 15 residues. Germline V gene lookup returns CDR1 WNHNN and CDR2 SYGVQD (reference sequence). Trimming removed 6 bases from V and 1 base from J; junction bases left unmatched: 7.

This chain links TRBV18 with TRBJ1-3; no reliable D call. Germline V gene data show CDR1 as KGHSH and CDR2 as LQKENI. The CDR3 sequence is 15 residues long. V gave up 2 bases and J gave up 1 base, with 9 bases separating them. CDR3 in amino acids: CASSPSWGSGNTIYF. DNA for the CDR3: TGTGCCAGCTCACCATCTTGGGGATCTGGAAACACCATATATTTT.

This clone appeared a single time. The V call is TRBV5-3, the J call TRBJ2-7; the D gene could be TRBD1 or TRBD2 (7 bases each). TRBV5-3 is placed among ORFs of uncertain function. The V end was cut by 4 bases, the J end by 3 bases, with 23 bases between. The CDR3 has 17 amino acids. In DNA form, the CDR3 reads TGTGCCAGAAGCACCCCTTGCCCAGGGGGGGGGCACTACGAGCAGTACTTC. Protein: CARSTPCPGGGHYEQYF.

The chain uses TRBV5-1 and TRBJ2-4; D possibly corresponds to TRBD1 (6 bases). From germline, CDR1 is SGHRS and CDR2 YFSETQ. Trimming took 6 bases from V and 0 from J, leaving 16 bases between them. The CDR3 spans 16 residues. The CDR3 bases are TGCGCCAGCAAAAAACAGGGTCCTTTAGCCAAAAACATTCAGTACTTC. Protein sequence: CASKKQGPLAKNIQYF.

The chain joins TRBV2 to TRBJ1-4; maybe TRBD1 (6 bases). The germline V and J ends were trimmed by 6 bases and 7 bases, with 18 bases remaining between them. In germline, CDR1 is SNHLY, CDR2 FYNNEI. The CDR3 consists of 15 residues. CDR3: CASSQTTGLGEKLFF. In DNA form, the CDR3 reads TGTGCCAGCAGCCAGACTACAGGGTTGGGTGAAAAACTGTTTTTT.

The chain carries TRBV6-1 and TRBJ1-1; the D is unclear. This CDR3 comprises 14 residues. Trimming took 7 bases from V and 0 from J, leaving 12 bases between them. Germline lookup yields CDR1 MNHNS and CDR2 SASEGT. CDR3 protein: CASTLQLVNTEAFF. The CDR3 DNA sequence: TGTGCCAGCACCCTACAGCTCGTGAACACTGAAGCTTTCTTT.